This T cell receptor (beta chain) was identified in a study of blood T cell repertoires in COVID-19. Study-wide background: Sites across the United States, Italy and Spain contributed samples from acute and convalescent COVID-19. The cDNA or gDNA used as material had been derived from T cells, B-cell-depleted T cells, or PBMCs.

Assay used: immunoSEQ multiplex PCR; TCRdb lists only in-frame clones, some missing. The table lists around 200,000 clones, around nine tenths of them singletons. Germline CDR1 MNHEY, CDR2 SMNVEV (reference sequence). The CDR3 spans 19 residues. V shed 10 bases, J shed 3 bases, and the junction held 18 bases outside the gene matches. V is TRBV27 and J is TRBJ2-2; 12 bases match TRBD2. The sequenced sample consisted of peripheral blood. The receptor comes from a man aged 60-69 years who had recovered from COVID-19. The CDR3 DNA reads as TGTGCCACCCTCTTCAGACTGACTAGCGGGAGAATGGACACCGGGGAGCTGTTTTTT. Translating gives CATLFRLTSGRMDTGELFF.